One sample yielded the 9 T cell receptor beta chains listed below, sequenced in a study of cytomegalovirus exposure and HLA in healthy donors. The PCR was carried out with 60 Vbeta primers and 13 Jbeta primers. Clones were sequenced by immunoSEQ multiplex PCR, and TCRdb holds only the in-frame ones, with some missing. The sample has about 140,000 clones, approximately 67% seen once. The sample was PBMCs. Receptors were obtained from a woman aged 55-70 years in good health and CMV-seronegative.

This chain links TRBV6-1 with TRBJ1-5; 10 nucleotides agree with TRBD1. V shed 6 bases and J 8 bases; nucleotides not matched to a gene: 4. Germline CDR1 is MNHNS and CDR2 is SASEGT. The CDR3 is made up of 13 amino acids. CDR3 residues: CASSGTGEKPQHF. CDR3 bases: TGTGCCAGCAGCGGGACAGGGGAGAAGCCCCAGCATTTT.

CDR3 DNA: TGTGCCAGCAGCCGGGGGACAGGGCGACAAGAGACCCAGTACTTC. It specifies CASSRGTGRQETQYF. V and J are TRBV5-4 and TRBJ2-5; 9 nucleotides line up with TRBD1. The CDR3 consists of 15 residues. From germline, CDR1 is SGHNT and CDR2 YYREEE (reference sequence). V lost 4 bases, J lost 2 bases, and 6 bases stayed unmatched.

This clone was seen more than once but under ten times. The V and J genes are TRBV5-4 and TRBJ1-1, with D unresolved. The V gene's germline CDR1 is SGHNT and CDR2 YYREEE (reference sequence). The CDR3 is made up of 12 amino acids. Deletions cut 0 bases from V and 3 bases from J, with 3 bases between. CDR3 in amino acids: CASSLADTEAFF. CDR3 nucleotides: TGTGCCAGCAGCTTGGCGGACACTGAAGCTTTCTTT.

The chain couples TRBV4-3 to TRBJ2-3; 7 bases are a match to TRBD1. CDR1 and CDR2 (germline): LGHNA, YSLEER. The CDR3 runs to 15 residues. The J segment lost 6 bases and the V segment lost 0 bases, leaving 6 bases of the junction unmatched. DNA for the CDR3: TGCGCCAGCAGCCAAGATTCGACAGGGCCGGATACGCAGTATTTT. Its protein is CASSQDSTGPDTQYF.

The chain has TRBV11-2 and TRBJ2-1; 9 nucleotides match TRBD1. CDR1 is SGHAT and CDR2 is FQNNGV in the germline V gene. The CDR3 is 15 residues long. V was clipped by 6 bases and J by 7 bases; unmatched bases: 10. CDR3 sequence (DNA): TGTGCCAGCAGGCGTGGGACAGGGACCCCGAATGAGCAGTTCTTC. Residues: CASRRGTGTPNEQFF. Complete variable domain (other parts from reference TRBV11-2 and TRBJ2-1): EAGVAQSPRYKIIEKRQSVAFWCNPISGHATLYWYQQILGQGPKLLIQFQNNGVVDDSQLPKDRFSAERLKGVDSTLKIQPAKLEDSAVYLCASRRGTGTPNEQFFGPGTRLTVL.

The chain carries TRBV6-5 and TRBJ1-6; TRBD1 might be the D (5 bases). V shed 5 bases and J shed 11 bases, with 13 bases lying between them. CDR3 length: 13 amino acids. CDR1 and CDR2 from the germline V gene are MNHEY and SVGAGI. The CDR3 is CASSLSGYPPLHF. CDR3 sequence (DNA): TGTGCCAGCAGTCTCTCAGGGTATCCACCCCTCCACTTT.

The chain carries TRBV2 and TRBJ1-5, with 9 positions matching TRBD1. Germline V gives CDR1 SNHLY, CDR2 FYNNEI. This CDR3 has 15 residues. Trimming at V came to 6 bases and at J to 5 bases, leaving 8 bases not matched to a gene. CDR3 nucleotide sequence: TGTGCCAGCAGGCCGACAGGGGGTGAGGATCAGCCCCAGCATTTT. Translated: CASRPTGGEDQPQHF.

The J gene is TRBJ2-1, the V gene TRBV6-5; D is unclear. This CDR3 contains 13 residues. Trimming removed 4 bases at V and 2 bases at J, with 6 bases between. In germline, CDR1 is MNHEY, CDR2 SVGAGI. CDR3: CASSSNTYNEQFF. In nucleotides, the CDR3 is TGTGCCAGCAGTTCCAACACCTACAATGAGCAGTTCTTC.

The V gene is TRBV18, the J gene TRBJ2-3; D might be TRBD1 (5 bases). The germline V and J ends were trimmed by 3 bases and 4 bases, with 11 bases remaining between them. The CDR3 is 14 amino acids. Germline CDR1 KGHSH, CDR2 LQKENI. The CDR3 loop reads CASSPLPRADTQYF. The CDR3 coding sequence is TGTGCCAGCTCACCCCTACCCAGGGCAGATACGCAGTATTTT.